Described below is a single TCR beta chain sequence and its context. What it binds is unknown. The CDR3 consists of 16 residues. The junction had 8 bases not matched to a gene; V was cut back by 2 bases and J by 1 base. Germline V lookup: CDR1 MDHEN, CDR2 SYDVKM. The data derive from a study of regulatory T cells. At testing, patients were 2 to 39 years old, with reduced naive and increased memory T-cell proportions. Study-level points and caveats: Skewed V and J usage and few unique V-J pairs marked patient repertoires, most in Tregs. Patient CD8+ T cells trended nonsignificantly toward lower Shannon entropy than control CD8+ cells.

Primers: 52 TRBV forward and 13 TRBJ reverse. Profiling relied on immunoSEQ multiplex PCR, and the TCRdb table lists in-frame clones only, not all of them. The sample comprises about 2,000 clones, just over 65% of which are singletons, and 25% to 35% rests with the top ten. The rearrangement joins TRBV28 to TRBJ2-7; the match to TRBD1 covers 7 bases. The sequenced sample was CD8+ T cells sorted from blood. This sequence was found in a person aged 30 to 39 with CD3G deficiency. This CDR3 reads CASSLDPRTGSYEQYF. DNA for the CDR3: TGTGCCAGCAGTTTAGACCCGCGGACAGGATCCTACGAGCAGTACTTC.